These T cell receptor beta chains were read from a single sample in a study of cytomegalovirus exposure and HLA in healthy donors. Assay used: immunoSEQ multiplex PCR; TCRdb lists only in-frame clones, some missing. Across around 140,000 clones, the top ten clones capture 0.96% of the sample. What was sequenced was PBMCs. Source of these receptors: a male donor in good health and CMV-seronegative. Each CDR3 is given with its conserved first and last residue. Each record gives: V gene, J gene, D gene, CDR3 DNA, CDR3 protein. D genes are given only for firm matches.

>TRBV13|TRBJ2-3|-
TGTGCCAGCAGCTTAGGTTCGGCGGGGAAAGCAGATACGCAGTATTTT
CASSLGSAGKADTQYF
>TRBV4-3|TRBJ2-2|-
TGCGCCAGCAGCCAAGAGTCGGGTAGGGAGCTGTTTTTT
CASSQESGRELFF
>TRBV29-1|TRBJ1-2|-
TGCAGCGTTGAAGACCAGGCGAAGCCCTATGGCTACACCTTC
CSVEDQAKPYGYTF
>TRBV4-1|TRBJ1-1|TRBD1
TGCGCCAGCAGCCAAGGGGACAGTCATACTGAAGCTTTCTTT
CASSQGDSHTEAFF
>TRBV6-1|TRBJ1-2|-
TGTGCCAGCAGTGAAGGTCGGGTCGCTTTGAACTATGGCTACACCTTC
CASSEGRVALNYGYTF
>TRBV19|TRBJ2-2|-
TGTGCCAGTAGCATCCGAGGGCAGGTTCTCGGGGAGCTGTTTTTT
CASSIRGQVLGELFF
>TRBV27|TRBJ1-5|-
TGTGCCAGCAGTTTTGGTCAGGGGAATCAGCCCCAGCATTTT
CASSFGQGNQPQHF
>TRBV28|TRBJ2-7|-
TGTGCCAGCAGTCGCACAGGGACCTCCCACGAGCAGTACTTC
CASSRTGTSHEQYF
>TRBV7-6|TRBJ2-5|-
TGTGCCAGCAGCCCCCTCCAAGAGACCCAGTACTTC
CASSPLQETQYF
>TRBV19|TRBJ1-5|TRBD1
TGTGCCAGTAGCGCCCGGGACAGCGACGATCAGCCCCAGCATTTT
CASSARDSDDQPQHF
>TRBV30|TRBJ2-3|-
TGTGCCTGGACAGGTAACGGTTACGATACGCAGTATTTT
CAWTGNGYDTQYF
>TRBV5-1|TRBJ2-2|TRBD2
TGCGCCAGCAGCCTCCTAGCGGGGGACCACACCGGGGAGCTGTTTTTT
CASSLLAGDHTGELFF
>TRBV13|TRBJ2-7|-
TGTGCCAGCAGCTTATCTAGTGGCGGGGCGAGCTCCTACGAGCAGTACTTC
CASSLSSGGASSYEQYF
>TRBV2|TRBJ2-7|TRBD1
TGTGCCAGCAGCCCGGGACAGGGGGTCTACGAGCAGTACTTC
CASSPGQGVYEQYF
>TRBV5-1|TRBJ1-2|TRBD1
TGCGCCAGCAGGCCCATCCTGACAGGGGAAAATGGCTACACCTTC
CASRPILTGENGYTF
>TRBV28|TRBJ1-5|-
TGTGCCAGCAATAATCGGGGGGGCCAGCCCCAGCATTTT
CASNNRGGQPQHF
>TRBV5-1|TRBJ2-7|-
TGCGCCAGCAGCTTGGCCGCAGGCAACGAGCAGTACTTC
CASSLAAGNEQYF
>TRBV11-2|TRBJ2-5|TRBD2
TGTGCCAGCAGCTTTAGGACTAGCGGGAGGACAGAGACCCAGTACTTC
CASSFRTSGRTETQYF
>TRBV30|TRBJ1-6|-
TGTGCCTGGAGTGGACACCCATTTAGAGCAGGTTCACCCCTCCACTTT
CAWSGHPFRAGSPLHF
>TRBV4-2|TRBJ2-7|TRBD2
TGTGCCAGCAGCCTACGTCGGGACTATTCTGGCGAGCAGTACTTC
CASSLRRDYSGEQYF
>TRBV4-1|TRBJ2-2|-
TGCGCCAGCAGCCAAGATCGCCATTACTACACCGGGGAGCTGTTTTTT
CASSQDRHYYTGELFF
>TRBV6-5|TRBJ1-1|TRBD1
TGTGCCAGCAGCAGCCCTGGGAACAGGGGGTTGGCTTTCTTT
CASSSPGNRGLAFF
>TRBV19|TRBJ2-2|-
TGTGCCAGTATGGGTTGGAGACAGCTCACCGGGGAGCTGTTTTTT
CASMGWRQLTGELFF
>TRBV9|TRBJ2-7|-
TGTGCCAGCAGCGTAGGTCTGGATGGGGTAGCGCTTACCTACGAGCAGTACTTC
CASSVGLDGVALTYEQYF
>TRBV13|TRBJ1-4|-
TGTGCCAGCAGCCCTCGGACACAACCGGAAAAACTGTTTTTT
CASSPRTQPEKLFF
>TRBV5-4|TRBJ2-7|-
TGTGCCAGCAGCGCCGACAGAATTAACCCCTACGAGCAGTACTTC
CASSADRINPYEQYF
>TRBV23-1|TRBJ2-7|TRBD2
TGCGCCAGCAGTCAATCAGCGGGGGTCGAGCAGTACTTC
CASSQSAGVEQYF
>TRBV6-5|TRBJ2-5|TRBD2
TGTGCCAGCAAGAAGGCACTAGCGGGATGGGAGACCCAGTACTTC
CASKKALAGWETQYF
>TRBV6-5|TRBJ1-4|TRBD1
TGTGCCAGCAGTTACGATCAGGGGGCTTGGGAAAAACTGTTTTTT
CASSYDQGAWEKLFF
>TRBV5-5|TRBJ1-4|-
TGTGCCAGCAGCTTGGACGGAAGTAGGGGTGAAAAACTGTTTTTT
CASSLDGSRGEKLFF
>TRBV29-1|TRBJ2-7|-
TGCAGCGTTCTAGGTCCCTACGAGCAGTACTTC
CSVLGPYEQYF
>TRBV9|TRBJ2-5|TRBD2
TGTGCCAGCAGCAAGCCCGGGATAGCGGGGGTGGAGACCCAGTACTTC
CASSKPGIAGVETQYF
>TRBV6-6|TRBJ2-1|TRBD1
TGTGCCAGCAGTTACGGACAGGGGGCGAAGAATGAGCAGTTCTTC
CASSYGQGAKNEQFF
>TRBV14|TRBJ2-1|TRBD1
TGTGCCAGCAGCCAAGATCACGGGACAGGGGTCTACAATGAGCAGTTCTTC
CASSQDHGTGVYNEQFF
>TRBV30|TRBJ2-2|TRBD1
TGTGCCTGGAGTAGGCAGGGGGCGATCGGGGAGCTGTTTTTT
CAWSRQGAIGELFF
>TRBV18|TRBJ1-5|TRBD1
TGTGCCAGCTCACCACGTTCTGCCGGGACAGAACTTCAGCCCCAGCATTTT
CASSPRSAGTELQPQHF
>TRBV6-4|TRBJ1-2|-
TGTGCCAGCAGTGCGTCAACAGGGTTGACTTATGGCTACACCTTC
CASSASTGLTYGYTF
>TRBV18|TRBJ2-7|TRBD2
TGTGCCAGCTCACCTCCGGGACTAGCGGGAGGTACCCTATCCGAGCAGTACTTC
CASSPPGLAGGTLSEQYF
>TRBV29-1|TRBJ2-7|TRBD1
TGCAGCGTTGAACAGGGAACAGGGGGAGTTAGCAGACAATACGAGCAGTACTTC
CSVEQGTGGVSRQYEQYF
>TRBV5-4|TRBJ2-1|TRBD2
TGTGCCAGCAGCATGGGACTAGCGGGAGTTCGGAATGAGCAGTTCTTC
CASSMGLAGVRNEQFF
>TRBV6-5|TRBJ1-2|TRBD1
TGTGCCAGCAGTTATTCAGGGGGAGCAGGGGGCTACACCTTC
CASSYSGGAGGYTF
>TRBV11-2|TRBJ1-2|-
TGTGCCAGCAGCTTCGACAGCAGTAACTATGGCTACACCTTC
CASSFDSSNYGYTF
>TRBV27|TRBJ1-5|TRBD1
TGTGCCAGCAGTTCCGGACAGGGGGCTCAGCCCCAGCATTTT
CASSSGQGAQPQHF
>TRBV6-5|TRBJ1-1|TRBD1
TGTGCCAGCAGTGGGGACAGTTTAGGGAACACTGAAGCTTTCTTT
CASSGDSLGNTEAFF
>TRBV7-9|TRBJ2-5|-
TGTGCCAGCAGTCCTCAAGAGACCCAGTACTTC
CASSPQETQYF
>TRBV7-2|TRBJ1-2|-
TGTGCCAGCAGGCTCACGGGAGGTGGTGGCTACACCTTC
CASRLTGGGGYTF
>TRBV30|TRBJ1-6|-
TGTGCCTGGAACACCCAGGGGTCCTATAATTCACCCCTCCACTTT
CAWNTQGSYNSPLHF
>TRBV7-7|TRBJ2-1|-
TGTGCTAGCAGCTCCTCGGGGGTCCCCTACAATGAGCAGTTCTTC
CASSSSGVPYNEQFF
>TRBV28|TRBJ1-2|-
TGTGCCAGCAGTTCCGACAGGCTATCCTATGGCTACACCTTC
CASSSDRLSYGYTF
>TRBV27|TRBJ2-7|-
TGTGCCAGCAGCCACAGTCCGGGACACTACTACGAGCAGTACTTC
CASSHSPGHYYEQYF
>TRBV28|TRBJ2-7|TRBD2
TGTGCCAGCAGTAACGGGGGGAACAGGGAGCAGTACTTC
CASSNGGNREQYF
>TRBV10-2|TRBJ2-6|-
TGCGCCCTAAAACAGGCCTCTGGGGCCAACGTCCTGACTTTC
CALKQASGANVLTF
>TRBV10-1|TRBJ2-1|TRBD2
TGCGCCAGCAGTCCGAGGACTAGCGGGAGTGTCGGCTCCTACAATGAGCAGTTCTTC
CASSPRTSGSVGSYNEQFF
>TRBV19|TRBJ1-1|-
TGTGCCAGTAGTCGGGTGGGCACTGAAGCTTTCTTT
CASSRVGTEAFF
>TRBV9|TRBJ1-5|-
TGTGCCAGCAGCGCGGACAGTGGGGGAGGGCAGCCCCAGCATTTT
CASSADSGGGQPQHF
>TRBV9|TRBJ2-5|-
TGTGCCAGCAGCGTGAGCGGCCCGGCCAGGACCCAGTACTTC
CASSVSGPARTQYF
>TRBV4-2|TRBJ1-1|TRBD1
TGTGCCAGCAGCCAAGATCAAGCGACAGGGGCTGGTGCTTTCTTT
CASSQDQATGAGAFF
>TRBV19|TRBJ1-1|-
TGTGCCAGTAGTTACAGCAGGGGCGGTGGGGCTGAAGCTTTCTTT
CASSYSRGGGAEAFF
>TRBV10-1|TRBJ2-3|-
TGCGCCAGCAGTATGACTAGGGGAGATACGCAGTATTTT
CASSMTRGDTQYF